This passage covers 25 T cell receptor beta chains from one sample sequenced in a study of shared clonotypes between healthy human individuals (dated by TCRdb to about 2020). The library was built by means of the immunoSEQ multiplex PCR assay. The source is immuneACCESS, and TCRdb retained only in-frame sequences with V and J called. Part of the clones is not carried over; for the studies checked, unresolved V genes explain less than half of this, and the remainder is unexplained. The sample profile shows millions of clones; over 85% of them were found once. In total, the top ten clones hold about 0.13% of the sample. Sequencing used naive CD4+ T cells sorted from blood. The sample's cell subset or site label, in plain terms: CD45RA+ positively selected. Receptor source: a man aged 18 to 30 in good health.

The gene calls are TRBV29-1 and TRBJ1-6; 8 nucleotides agree with TRBD1. Per the germline V gene, CDR1 is SQVTM and CDR2 is ANQGSEA. The CDR3 has 13 amino acids. V shed 5 bases, J shed 8 bases, and the junction held 5 bases outside the gene matches. CDR3 amino acids: CSVRQGNYSPLHF. The DNA for the CDR3 is TGCAGCGTTCGACAGGGGAACTATTCACCCCTCCACTTT.

This chain joins TRBV10-3 and TRBJ2-1; 7 bases align to TRBD2. Germline V gene data show CDR1 as ENHRY and CDR2 as SYGVKD. Unmatched junction bases numbered 8, after V lost 7 bases and J lost 2 bases. This CDR3 has 15 amino acids. This CDR3 is CAITLGGGAYNEQFF. DNA of the CDR3: TGTGCCATCACCCTCGGTGGGGGGGCCTACAATGAGCAGTTCTTC.

The chain links TRBV7-9 to TRBJ1-1; TRBD1 aligns across 10 bases. With 2 bases clipped from V and 4 bases from J, the junction kept 4 bases outside the gene matches. The CDR3 runs to 15 residues. Germline V gives CDR1 SEHNR, CDR2 FQNEAQ (reference sequence). This CDR3 reads CASSLRQGAVTEAFF. The CDR3 coding sequence is TGTGCCAGCAGCTTAAGACAGGGGGCGGTCACTGAAGCTTTCTTT.

This chain uses TRBV7-8 with TRBJ2-3; D remains unclear. The CDR3 contains 17 residues. Germline-derived CDR1 and CDR2 are SGHVS and FQNEAQ. The V and J ends lost 5 bases and 0 bases respectively, with 18 bases between them. CDR3 in DNA: TGTGCCAGCAGCCCCCGTGGTCAGCGTCCTAGCACAGATACGCAGTATTTT. This gives the protein CASSPRGQRPSTDTQYF.

The chain links TRBV7-2 to TRBJ2-7; TRBD2 matches at 9 bases. V was pared by 1 base and J by 1 base, with 5 bases of the junction left unmatched. The CDR3 is 16 amino acids. Germline assignment: CDR1 SGHTA and CDR2 FQGNSA. CDR3 loop: CASSLEWTSVSYEQYF. The CDR3 DNA reads TGTGCCAGCAGCTTAGAATGGACTAGCGTATCCTACGAGCAGTACTTC. The whole variable domain, filled in from reference TRBV7-2 and TRBJ2-7, reads GAGVSQSPSNKVTEKGKDVELRCDPISGHTALYWYRQSLGQGLEFLIYFQGNSAPDKSGLPSDRFSAERTGGSVSTLTIQRTQQEDSAVYLCASSLEWTSVSYEQYFGPGTRLTVT.

The V gene is TRBV12-5, the J gene TRBJ2-1; D not resolved. The V end was cut by 1 base, the J end by 10 bases, with 8 bases between. This CDR3 contains 12 residues. The germline CDR1 and CDR2 sequences are LGHNT and FRNRAP. The CDR3 loop is CASGLGLGEQFF. The CDR3 region has the DNA TGTGCTAGTGGTTTGGGCCTTGGAGAGCAGTTCTTC.

The chain employs TRBV5-4 and TRBJ2-2, with D possibly called TRBD1 or TRBD2 (5 bases each). The CDR3 spans 15 residues. The germline V gene has CDR1 SGHNT and CDR2 YYREEE (reference sequence). Trimming pared 5 bases from V and 5 bases from J, leaving 16 bases between. This CDR3 is CASRHRDGPTGELFF. The CDR3 DNA follows: TGTGCCAGCAGGCACCGGGACGGACCAACCGGGGAGCTGTTTTTT. The full variable domain, its missing parts supplied by reference TRBV5-4 and TRBJ2-2, is ETGVTQSPTHLIKTRGQQVTLRCSSQSGHNTVSWYQQALGQGPQFIFQYYREEENGRGNFPPRFSGLQFPNYSSELNVNALELDDSALYLCASRHRDGPTGELFFGEGSRLTVL.

The chain has TRBV5-1 and TRBJ2-1, with no clear D. The V end lost 0 bases, the J end lost 9 bases, and 16 bases lay between the germline ends. The CDR3 runs 15 residues. Germline CDR1 is SGHRS and CDR2 is YFSETQ. The CDR3: CASSLVGTLSGEQFF. As DNA, the CDR3 is TGCGCCAGCAGCTTGGTAGGAACCCTATCGGGTGAGCAGTTCTTC.

This chain links TRBV6-5 with TRBJ1-2; D unclear. Germline CDR1 is MNHEY and CDR2 is SVGAGI. This CDR3 is built from 14 residues. V was shortened by 0 bases and J by 5 bases, with 10 bases between the two germline ends. CDR3 residues: CASSYSVPVYGYTF. CDR3 sequence (DNA): TGTGCCAGCAGTTACTCAGTGCCAGTATATGGCTACACCTTC.

J is TRBJ1-3 and V is TRBV27; TRBD1 might be the D (6 bases). Germline V gene data show CDR1 as MNHEY and CDR2 as SMNVEV (reference sequence). Trimming pared 6 bases from V and 2 bases from J, leaving 17 bases between. The CDR3 runs 16 residues. CDR3 sequence (DNA): TGTGCCAGCAGGAGCCTACAGGGAGTTCCTGGAAACACCATATATTTT. Translating gives CASRSLQGVPGNTIYF.

CDR3 bases: TGTGCCTGGAGTCCAGGGGCTAGCAATCAGCCCCAGCATTTT. Protein: CAWSPGASNQPQHF. V and J are TRBV30 and TRBJ1-5, with D possibly matching TRBD1 (6 bases). CDR1 and CDR2 from the germline V gene are GTSNPN and SVGIG (reference sequence). The CDR3 contains 14 residues. Trimming cost V 2 bases and J 0 bases, with 8 bases left between them.

The chain combines TRBV9 with TRBJ2-2; D uncertain. Germline V CDR1 and CDR2: SGDLS, YYNGEE. This CDR3 is 14 amino acids long. The germline V and J ends were trimmed by 3 bases and 5 bases, with 11 bases remaining between them. The CDR3 spells CASSGSGVTGELFF. The CDR3 coding sequence is TGTGCCAGCAGCGGTTCAGGAGTAACCGGGGAGCTGTTTTTT.

The rearrangement uses TRBV14 and TRBJ2-4; D is perhaps TRBD2 (5 bases). V lost 1 base, J lost 4 bases, and 8 bases lay in between. The CDR3 runs 14 residues. In germline, CDR1 is SGHDN, CDR2 FVKESK. The CDR3: CASSQGWEKNIQYF. The CDR3 DNA reads TGTGCCAGCAGCCAAGGGTGGGAGAAAAACATTCAGTACTTC.

As regards this clone: This specimen includes other DNA sequences encoding the same CDR3. The genes are TRBV5-1 and TRBJ2-5, with 11 bases aligning to TRBD2. Germline V gives CDR1 SGHRS, CDR2 YFSETQ. V dropped 1 base and J dropped 2; count of bases not matched to a gene: 4. CDR3 length: 16 amino acids. The CDR3 here is CASSLSLAGGQETQYF. The CDR3 coding sequence is TGCGCCAGCAGCTTGTCCCTAGCGGGGGGACAAGAGACCCAGTACTTC.

About this clone itself: Other DNA sequences in the sample encode the same CDR3. J is TRBJ2-3 and V is TRBV5-1; the D is unclear. Trimming pared 0 bases from V and 10 bases from J, leaving 6 bases between. Germline loops: CDR1 SGHRS, CDR2 YFSETQ. The CDR3 has 11 amino acids. The CDR3: CASSLGLAQYF. The CDR3 bases are TGCGCCAGCAGCTTGGGGCTTGCGCAGTATTTT. Drawing the rest from reference TRBV5-1 and TRBJ2-3, the complete variable domain is KAGVTQTPRYLIKTRGQQVTLSCSPISGHRSVSWYQQTPGQGLQFLFEYFSETQRNKGNFPGRFSGRQFSNSRSEMNVSTLELGDSALYLCASSLGLAQYFGPGTRLTVL.

The chain employs TRBV5-1 and TRBJ1-1; 8 nucleotides agree with TRBD1. This CDR3 contains 14 residues. Trimming took 4 bases from V and 4 from J; bases not matched to a gene: 6. Germline CDR1 reads SGHRS; CDR2 reads YFSETQ. In DNA, the CDR3 is TGCGCCAGCAGCGTGGACAGGGAGGGCACTGAAGCTTTCTTT. Translating gives CASSVDREGTEAFF.

The chain links TRBV28 to TRBJ2-5; unclear D gene. The germline gives CDR1 MDHEN, CDR2 SYDVKM. The CDR3 has 14 amino acids. Trimming took 3 bases from V and 4 from J, leaving 12 bases between them. The CDR3, as DNA: TGTGCCAGCAGTTTCCCCAATTTGAGAGAGACCCAGTACTTC. It is translated as CASSFPNLRETQYF.

The V gene is TRBV9, the J gene TRBJ1-2; D not certain. V lost 0 bases to trimming and J lost 7 bases, with 13 bases between them. CDR1 SGDLS and CDR2 YYNGEE come from the germline V gene. The CDR3 runs 14 residues. CDR3 DNA: TGTGCCAGCAGCGTAGACACCCTTGGCAGTGGCTACACCTTC. It yields the protein CASSVDTLGSGYTF.

CDR3 in amino acids: CSVTAAGGAKSYEQYF. The CDR3 DNA sequence: TGCAGCGTGACCGCCGCGGGAGGGGCCAAATCCTACGAGCAGTACTTC. The rearrangement links TRBV29-1 to TRBJ2-7; TRBD2 aligns across 9 bases. Per the germline V gene, CDR1 is SQVTM and CDR2 is ANQGSEA. The CDR3 loop spans 16 amino acids. V dropped 6 bases and J dropped 1; count of bases not matched to a gene: 13.

Concerning this clone itself: This specimen includes other DNA sequences encoding the same CDR3. The chain employs TRBV19 and TRBJ1-2; unclear D gene. The germline CDR1 and CDR2 sequences are LNHDA and SQIVND (reference sequence). Trimming pared 4 bases from V and 2 bases from J, leaving 5 bases between. CDR3 length equals 12 residues. DNA of the CDR3: TGTGCCAGTAGTAGCAGGAACTATGGCTACACCTTC. Translation: CASSSRNYGYTF.

This clone has only one observation. Other DNA sequences from this sample encode an identical CDR3 as well. This rearrangement joins TRBV7-9 to TRBJ2-5, with a tentative D call TRBD1 (6 bases). The CDR3 is 14 residues long. From germline, CDR1 is SEHNR and CDR2 FQNEAQ (reference sequence). V was pared by 5 bases and J by 5 bases, with 15 bases between. The CDR3 DNA reads as TGTGCCAGCAGCCAGCAGACAGGCGGGGAGACCCAGTACTTC. It is translated as CASSQQTGGETQYF.

The CDR3 loop is CASSLGLAGGFNEQFF. The DNA for the CDR3 is TGTGCCAGCAGCCTGGGACTAGCGGGAGGGTTCAATGAGCAGTTCTTC. The V gene is TRBV7-2, the J gene TRBJ2-1, with 16 bases matching TRBD2. The CDR3 totals 16 residues. Looked up from germline, CDR1 is SGHTA and CDR2 is FQGNSA. V shed 5 bases and J 6 bases; nucleotides not matched to a gene: 4.

The chain couples TRBV7-2 to TRBJ2-7, with 11 nucleotides matching TRBD2. V was pared by 4 bases and J by 3 bases, with 2 bases of the junction left unmatched. The CDR3 totals 14 residues. Germline V gives CDR1 SGHTA, CDR2 FQGNSA. The CDR3 nucleotides are TGTGCCAGCAGCTCCCTAGCGGGGGGCTACGAGCAGTACTTC. This translates into CASSSLAGGYEQYF.

The chain has TRBV2 and TRBJ1-1; tentatively, D is TRBD1 (6 bases). The germline V and J ends were trimmed by 6 bases and 11 bases, with 19 bases remaining between them. CDR3 length equals 13 residues. Per the germline V gene, CDR1 is SNHLY and CDR2 is FYNNEI. CDR3 coding DNA: TGTGCCAGCAGCTACACAACAGGGAACTCGGCTTTCTTT. Its translation is CASSYTTGNSAFF.

This sequence joins TRBV18 and TRBJ1-2, with 7 nucleotides matching TRBD1. Trimming took 6 bases from V and 4 from J; bases not matched to a gene: 2. The CDR3 runs 12 residues. CDR1 is KGHSH, CDR2 LQKENI, per germline. CDR3 coding DNA: TGTGCCAGCTCCAGGGGGGGCTATGGCTACACCTTC. As protein: CASSRGGYGYTF.